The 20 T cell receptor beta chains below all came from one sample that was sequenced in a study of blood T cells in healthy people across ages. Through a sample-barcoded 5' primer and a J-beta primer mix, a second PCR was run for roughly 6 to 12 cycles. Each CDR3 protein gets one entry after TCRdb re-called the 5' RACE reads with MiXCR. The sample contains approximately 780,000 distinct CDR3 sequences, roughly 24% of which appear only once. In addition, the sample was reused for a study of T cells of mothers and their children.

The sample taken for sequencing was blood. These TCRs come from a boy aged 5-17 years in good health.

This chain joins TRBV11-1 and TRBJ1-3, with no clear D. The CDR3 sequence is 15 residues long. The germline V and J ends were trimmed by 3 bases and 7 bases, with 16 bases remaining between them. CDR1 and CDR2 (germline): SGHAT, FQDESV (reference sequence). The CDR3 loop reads CASSFGPRADNTIYF. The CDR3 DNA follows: TGTGCCAGCAGCTTCGGACCTAGAGCGGACAACACCATATATTTT. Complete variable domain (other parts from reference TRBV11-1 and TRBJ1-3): EAEVAQSPRYKITEKSQAVAFWCDPISGHATLYWYRQILGQGPELLVQFQDESVVDDSQLPKDRFSAERLKGVDSTLKIQPAELGDSAMYLCASSFGPRADNTIYFGEGSWLTVV.

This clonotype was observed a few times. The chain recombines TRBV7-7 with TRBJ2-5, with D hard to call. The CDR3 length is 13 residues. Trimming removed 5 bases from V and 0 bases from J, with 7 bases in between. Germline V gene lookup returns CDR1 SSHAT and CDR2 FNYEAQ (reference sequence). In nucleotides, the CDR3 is TGTGCCAGCAGCCAGAATTACCAAGAGACCCAGTACTTC. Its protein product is CASSQNYQETQYF.

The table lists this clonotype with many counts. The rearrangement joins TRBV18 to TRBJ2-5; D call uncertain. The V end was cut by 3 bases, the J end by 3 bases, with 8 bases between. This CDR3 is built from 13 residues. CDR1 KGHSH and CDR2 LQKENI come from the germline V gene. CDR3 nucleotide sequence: TGTGCCAGCTCACCGTCGGGTGAAGAGACCCAGTACTTC. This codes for CASSPSGEETQYF.

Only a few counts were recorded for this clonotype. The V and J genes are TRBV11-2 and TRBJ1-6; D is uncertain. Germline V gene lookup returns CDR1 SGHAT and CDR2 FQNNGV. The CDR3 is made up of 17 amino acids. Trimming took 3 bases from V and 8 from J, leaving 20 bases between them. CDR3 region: CASSFTTPAEADSPLHF. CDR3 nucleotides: TGTGCCAGCAGCTTTACAACTCCGGCCGAGGCGGATTCACCCCTCCACTTT.

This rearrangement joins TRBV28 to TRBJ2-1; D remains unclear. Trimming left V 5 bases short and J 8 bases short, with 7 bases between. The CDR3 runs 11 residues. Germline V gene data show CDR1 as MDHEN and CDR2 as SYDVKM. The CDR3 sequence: CASSALDEQFF. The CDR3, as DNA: TGTGCCAGCAGTGCTTTGGATGAGCAGTTCTTC.

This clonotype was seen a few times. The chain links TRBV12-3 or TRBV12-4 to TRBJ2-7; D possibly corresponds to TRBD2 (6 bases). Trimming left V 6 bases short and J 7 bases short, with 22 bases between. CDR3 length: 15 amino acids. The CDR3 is CASSHRRGRNNEQYF. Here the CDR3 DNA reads TGTGCCAGCAGCCATCGACGGGGGAGGAATAATGAGCAGTACTTC.

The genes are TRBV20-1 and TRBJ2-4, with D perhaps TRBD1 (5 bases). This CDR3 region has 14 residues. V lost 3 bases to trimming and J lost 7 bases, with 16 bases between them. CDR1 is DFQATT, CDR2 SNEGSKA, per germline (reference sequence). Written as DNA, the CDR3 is TGCAGTGCTAGGACAGTCGGTAATGGGAACATTCAGTACTTC. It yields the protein CSARTVGNGNIQYF.

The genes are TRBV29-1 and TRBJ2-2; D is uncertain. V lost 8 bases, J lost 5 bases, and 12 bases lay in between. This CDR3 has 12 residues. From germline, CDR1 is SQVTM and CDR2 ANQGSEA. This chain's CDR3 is CSTARATGELFF. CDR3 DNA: TGCAGCACGGCCCGAGCTACCGGGGAGCTGTTTTTT.

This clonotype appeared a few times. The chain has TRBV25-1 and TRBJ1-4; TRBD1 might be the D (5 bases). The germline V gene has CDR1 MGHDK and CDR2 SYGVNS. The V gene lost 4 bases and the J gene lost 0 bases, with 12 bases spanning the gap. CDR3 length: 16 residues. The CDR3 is CASSVGVGSTNEKLFF. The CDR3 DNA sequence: TGTGCCAGCAGTGTGGGGGTCGGCTCAACTAATGAAAAACTGTTTTTT.

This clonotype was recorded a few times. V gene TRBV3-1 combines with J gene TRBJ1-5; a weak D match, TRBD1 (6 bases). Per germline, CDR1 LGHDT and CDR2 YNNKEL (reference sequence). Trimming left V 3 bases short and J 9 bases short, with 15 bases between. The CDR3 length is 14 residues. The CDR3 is CASSQGAGILPQHF. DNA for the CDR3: TGTGCCAGCAGCCAGGGGGCGGGAATTTTGCCCCAGCATTTT.

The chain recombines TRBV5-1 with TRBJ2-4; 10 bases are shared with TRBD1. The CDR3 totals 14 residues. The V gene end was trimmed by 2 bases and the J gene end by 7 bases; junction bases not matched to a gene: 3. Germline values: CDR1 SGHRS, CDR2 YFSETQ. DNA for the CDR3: TGCGCCAGCAGCTTAGGGACAGGGGACAACATTCAGTACTTC. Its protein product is CASSLGTGDNIQYF.

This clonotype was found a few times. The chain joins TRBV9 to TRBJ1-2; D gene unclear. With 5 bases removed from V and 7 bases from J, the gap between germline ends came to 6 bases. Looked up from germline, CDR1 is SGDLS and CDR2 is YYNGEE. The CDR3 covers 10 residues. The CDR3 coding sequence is TGTGCCAGCAGTGGGAGTGGCTACACCTTC. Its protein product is CASSGSGYTF.

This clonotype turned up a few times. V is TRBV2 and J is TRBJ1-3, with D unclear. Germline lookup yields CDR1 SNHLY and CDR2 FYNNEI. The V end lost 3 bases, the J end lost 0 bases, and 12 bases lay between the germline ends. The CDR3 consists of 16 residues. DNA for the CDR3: TGTGCCAGCAGTGATCAGGTTTCCTTCTCTGGAAACACCATATATTTT. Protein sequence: CASSDQVSFSGNTIYF.

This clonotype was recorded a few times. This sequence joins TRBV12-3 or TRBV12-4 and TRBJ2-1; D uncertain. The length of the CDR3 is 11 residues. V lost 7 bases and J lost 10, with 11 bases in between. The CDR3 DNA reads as TGTGCCAGCATCTTGGGCAGCGAGCAGTTCTTC. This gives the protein CASILGSEQFF.

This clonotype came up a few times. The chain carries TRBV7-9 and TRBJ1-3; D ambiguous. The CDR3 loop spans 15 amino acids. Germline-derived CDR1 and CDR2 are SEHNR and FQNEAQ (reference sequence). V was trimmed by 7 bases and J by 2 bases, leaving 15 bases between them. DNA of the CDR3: TGTGCCAGCATCGGCTCAGCGTTGACTGGAAACACCATATATTTT. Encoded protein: CASIGSALTGNTIYF.

The CDR3 here is CASSWKPHNEKLFF. As DNA, the CDR3 is TGTGCCAGCAGCTGGAAACCGCATAATGAAAAACTGTTTTTT. V and J are TRBV12-3 or TRBV12-4 and TRBJ1-4; D remains unclear. V dropped 6 bases and J dropped 4 bases, with 12 bases sitting between them. The CDR3 length is 14 residues.

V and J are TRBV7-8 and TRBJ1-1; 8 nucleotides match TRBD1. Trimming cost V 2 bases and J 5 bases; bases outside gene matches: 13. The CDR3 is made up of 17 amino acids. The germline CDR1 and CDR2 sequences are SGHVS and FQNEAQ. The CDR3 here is CASSLYGQGRWGTEAFF. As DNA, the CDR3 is TGTGCCAGCAGCTTATACGGACAGGGTCGCTGGGGGACTGAAGCTTTCTTT.

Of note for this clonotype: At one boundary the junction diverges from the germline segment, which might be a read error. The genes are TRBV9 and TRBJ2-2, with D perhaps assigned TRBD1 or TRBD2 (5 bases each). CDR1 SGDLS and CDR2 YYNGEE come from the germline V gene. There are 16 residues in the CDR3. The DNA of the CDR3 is TGTGCCAGCAGCCGAACAAGGATACGGAACACCGGGGACCTGTTTTTT. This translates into CASSRTRIRNTGDLFF.

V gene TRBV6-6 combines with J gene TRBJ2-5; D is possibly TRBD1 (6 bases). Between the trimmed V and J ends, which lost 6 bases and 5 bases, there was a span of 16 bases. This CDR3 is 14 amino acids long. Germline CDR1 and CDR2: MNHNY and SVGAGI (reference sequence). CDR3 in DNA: TGTGCCAGCAGACAGGGTAGTGTAGAGGAGACCCAGTACTTC. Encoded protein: CASRQGSVEETQYF.

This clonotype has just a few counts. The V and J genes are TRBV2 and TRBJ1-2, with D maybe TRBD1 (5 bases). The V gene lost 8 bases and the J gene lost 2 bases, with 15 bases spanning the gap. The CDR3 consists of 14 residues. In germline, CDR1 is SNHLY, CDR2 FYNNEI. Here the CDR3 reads CASQDGGTNYGYTF. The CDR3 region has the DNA TGTGCCAGCCAGGACGGGGGTACGAACTATGGCTACACCTTC. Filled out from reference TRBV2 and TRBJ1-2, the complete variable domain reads EPEVTQTPSHQVTQMGQEVILRCVPISNHLYFYWYRQILGQKVEFLVSFYNNEISEKSEIFDDQFSVERPDGSNFTLKIRSTKLEDSAMYFCASQDGGTNYGYTFGSGTRLTVV.